Here is one T cell receptor beta chain with its context. Its antigen is as yet unknown. This sample was taken from a study of breast tumors, draining lymph nodes, adjacent tissues. Study observations and caveats: Data fit most tumor T cells coming from lymph node, expanding in tumor. Data only fit, rather than demonstrated, lymph node origin of most tumor T cells. Luminal-like breast cancer showed significantly higher tumor–nontumor repertoire similarity than basal-like. Tumor TCR diversity was below lymph nodes but above nontumor tissue.

Trimming removed 0 bases at V and 4 bases at J, with 2 bases between. CDR1 is SQVTM and CDR2 is ANQGSEA in the germline V gene. The CDR3 length is 11 residues. MiXCR, applied by TCRdb to the multiplex PCR reads, yields one record per CDR3 protein. Found here are about 22,000 distinct CDR3 sequences, around 50% of them singletons; the top ten hold 14%. The chain has TRBV29-1 and TRBJ2-3; D call uncertain. This TCR derives from a female donor with breast cancer. Some clones in this sample may be carry-over from other donors' samples. Sequencing used breast tumor tissue. DNA of the CDR3: TGCAGCGTTGAAGACGCAGATACGCAGTATTTT. It is translated as CSVEDADTQYF.